This TCR beta chain was profiled in a study of cytomegalovirus exposure and HLA in healthy donors. Study in general: Caucasian-associated ancestry cluster membership applied to approximately 80% of several hundred genotyped donors.

Though probably carrying unrecorded immune exposures, donors were nominally healthy at sampling. Germline trimming cut 4 bases from V and 8 bases from J; bases unmatched to any gene: 5. The CDR3 extends over 14 amino acids. CDR1 and CDR2 from the germline V gene are MNHNS and SASEGT. The PCR was carried out with 60 Vbeta primers and 13 Jbeta primers. Clones were sequenced by immunoSEQ multiplex PCR, and TCRdb holds only the in-frame ones, with some missing. Here the sample spans more than 90,000 clones, roughly 79% being singletons. As to this clone: What it recognizes is unknown.

Study-level findings and limits: While the bulk of TCR sequences proved rare, some public TCRs turned up in many donors.

This receptor was taken from a middle-aged man in good health and CMV-seronegative. The chain links TRBV6-1 to TRBJ1-4; TRBD1 matches 9 bases. Sequencing input: PBMCs. DNA of the CDR3: TGTGCCAGCAGTGCTGGACAGGGGAGGGAAAAACTGTTTTTT. This encodes CASSAGQGREKLFF.